This record concerns one T cell receptor beta chain sequence. The sample originates from a study of CD8+ T cells in alopecia areata. Treatment noted: oral pan-JAK inhibitor, 5-10 mg twice daily. The germline V gene encodes CDR1 LGHNA and CDR2 YNFKEQ. Trimming shortened V by 4 bases and J by 5 bases, and 6 bases separated the two germline ends. CDR3 size: 12 residues. TCR sequencing used cDNA made by reverse transcription of extracted RNA. Sequenced by immunoSEQ multiplex PCR; TCRdb stores in-frame clones only, minus some. This table has roughly 110,000 clones, about 83% appearing once. This receptor was obtained from a human donor with alopecia areata. The material sequenced was CD8+ T cells sorted from blood, taken at week 24, from a patient treated with tofacitinib. V is TRBV4-2 and J is TRBJ1-5, with D hard to call. This CDR3 is CASSPLDQPQHF. As DNA, the CDR3 is TGTGCCAGCAGCCCCCTAGATCAGCCCCAGCATTTT.